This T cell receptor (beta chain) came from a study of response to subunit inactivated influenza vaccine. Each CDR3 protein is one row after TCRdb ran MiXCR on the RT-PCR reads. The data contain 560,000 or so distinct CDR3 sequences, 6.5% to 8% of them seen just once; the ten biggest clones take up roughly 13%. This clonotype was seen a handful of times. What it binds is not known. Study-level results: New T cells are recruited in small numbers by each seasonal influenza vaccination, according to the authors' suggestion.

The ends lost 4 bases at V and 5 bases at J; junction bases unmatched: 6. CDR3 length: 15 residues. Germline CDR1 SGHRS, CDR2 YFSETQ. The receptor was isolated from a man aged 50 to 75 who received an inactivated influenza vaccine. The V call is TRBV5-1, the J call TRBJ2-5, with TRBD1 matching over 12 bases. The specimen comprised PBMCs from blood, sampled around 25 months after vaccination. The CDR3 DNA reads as TGCGCCAGCAGCCCAGAGGGACAGGGGGCTGAGACCCAGTACTTC. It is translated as CASSPEGQGAETQYF. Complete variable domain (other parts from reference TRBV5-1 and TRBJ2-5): KAGVTQTPRYLIKTRGQQVTLSCSPISGHRSVSWYQQTPGQGLQFLFEYFSETQRNKGNFPGRFSGRQFSNSRSEMNVSTLELGDSALYLCASSPEGQGAETQYFGPGTRLLVL.